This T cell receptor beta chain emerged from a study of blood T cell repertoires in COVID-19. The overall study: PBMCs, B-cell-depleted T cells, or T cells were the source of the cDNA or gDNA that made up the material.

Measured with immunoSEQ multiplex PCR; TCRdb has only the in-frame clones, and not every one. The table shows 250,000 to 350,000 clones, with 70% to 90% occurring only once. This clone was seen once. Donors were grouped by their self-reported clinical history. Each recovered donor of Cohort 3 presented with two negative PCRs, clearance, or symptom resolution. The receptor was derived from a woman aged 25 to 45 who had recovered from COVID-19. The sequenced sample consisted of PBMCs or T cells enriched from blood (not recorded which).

This CDR3 is CASNGRVLTGELFF. The CDR3 nucleotides read TGTGCCAGTAATGGCAGGGTATTAACCGGGGAGCTGTTTTTT. This chain connects TRBV19 to TRBJ2-2; D is perhaps TRBD1 (5 bases). CDR3 length: 14 residues. The V end lost 7 bases, the J end lost 5 bases, and 14 bases lay between the germline ends. Germline CDR1 LNHDA, CDR2 SQIVND (reference sequence).